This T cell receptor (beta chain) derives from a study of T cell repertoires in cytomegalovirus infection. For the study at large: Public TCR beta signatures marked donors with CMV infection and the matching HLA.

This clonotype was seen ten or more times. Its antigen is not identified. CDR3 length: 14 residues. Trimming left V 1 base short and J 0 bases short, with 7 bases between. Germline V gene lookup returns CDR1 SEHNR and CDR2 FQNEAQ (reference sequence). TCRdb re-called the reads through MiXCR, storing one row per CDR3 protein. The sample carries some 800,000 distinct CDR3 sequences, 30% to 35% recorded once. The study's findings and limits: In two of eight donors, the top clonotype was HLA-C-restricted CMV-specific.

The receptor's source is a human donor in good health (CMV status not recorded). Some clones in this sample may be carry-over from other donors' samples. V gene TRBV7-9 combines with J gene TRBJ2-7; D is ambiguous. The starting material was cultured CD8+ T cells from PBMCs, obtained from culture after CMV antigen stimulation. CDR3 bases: TGTGCCAGCAGCTTAGAGGGAAGCTCCTACGAGCAGTACTTC. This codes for CASSLEGSSYEQYF. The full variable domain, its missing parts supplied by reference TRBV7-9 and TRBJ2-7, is DTGVSQNPRHKITKRGQNVTFRCDPISEHNRLYWYRQTLGQGPEFLTYFQNEAQLEKSRLLSDRFSAERPKGSFSTLEIQRTEQGDSAMYLCASSLEGSSYEQYFGPGTRLTVT.